The 19 T cell receptor beta chains reported below all come from one sample, sequenced in a study of cytomegalovirus exposure and HLA in healthy donors. Primers included in the PCR were 60 Vbeta and 13 Jbeta primers. Profiled with immunoSEQ multiplex PCR; TCRdb holds only in-frame clones, not every one. The sample contains roughly 200,000 clones, roughly 78% of which appear only once. The sequenced material came from PBMCs. Source of these receptors: a boy under 18 in good health and CMV-seronegative.

V and J are TRBV7-9 and TRBJ2-7, with 9 positions matching TRBD1. The CDR3 is 15 residues long. Trimming removed 5 bases from V and 6 bases from J; junction bases left unmatched: 11. Germline V CDR1 and CDR2: SEHNR, FQNEAQ (reference sequence). The CDR3 reads CASSPQAGTGREQYF. In DNA form, the CDR3 reads TGTGCCAGCAGCCCTCAAGCCGGGACAGGGCGCGAGCAGTACTTC.

The chain links TRBV6-1 to TRBJ1-6, with unresolved D. Germline loops: CDR1 MNHNS, CDR2 SASEGT. This CDR3 comprises 13 residues. Trimming cost V 8 bases and J 10 bases, with 15 bases left between them. The DNA for the CDR3 is TGTGCCAGCGTTCTCGGGGAGGCGTCACCCCTCCACTTT. As protein: CASVLGEASPLHF.

The chain carries TRBV29-1 and TRBJ1-1; 7 nucleotides line up with TRBD1. Germline CDR1 reads SQVTM; CDR2 reads ANQGSEA. The CDR3 totals 13 residues. V was clipped by 6 bases and J by 4 bases; unmatched bases: 8. The CDR3 DNA reads as TGCAGCGTGGCCAACAGGGGAAGCACTGAAGCTTTCTTT. Protein: CSVANRGSTEAFF.

This clone has only a few counts. V usage is TRBV7-6 and J usage is TRBJ1-2; TRBD1 agrees at 7 bases. V shed 1 base and J 7 bases; nucleotides not matched to a gene: 21. The CDR3 covers 19 residues. Per germline, CDR1 SGHVS and CDR2 FNYEAQ. DNA for the CDR3: TGTGCCAGCAGCTTAGGGGAATTGAGAAGGGGGCCCTTTTTGGGTGGCTACACCTTC. Its protein product is CASSLGELRRGPFLGGYTF.

The rearrangement uses TRBV9 and TRBJ2-1, with 14 bases that match TRBD2. The CDR3 length is 20 residues. The trim removed 2 bases at V and 5 bases at J, leaving 15 bases unmatched. Germline V gene lookup returns CDR1 SGDLS and CDR2 YYNGEE. The CDR3 nucleotides read TGTGCCAGCAGCGTCGACCCGGGGACTAGCGGGAGACTGGCTGACAATGAGCAGTTCTTC. This translates into CASSVDPGTSGRLADNEQFF.

The chain uses TRBV6-5 and TRBJ2-2; tentatively, D is TRBD2 (6 bases). With 6 bases removed from V and 3 bases from J, the gap between germline ends came to 14 bases. Germline-derived CDR1 and CDR2 are MNHEY and SVGAGI. The CDR3 spans 15 residues. The CDR3: CASRRDSEDTGELFF. The DNA for the CDR3 is TGTGCCAGCAGGAGGGACTCTGAGGACACCGGGGAGCTGTTTTTT.

In this sample, this clone turned up a few times. J is TRBJ2-7 and V is TRBV29-1; 7 bases line up with TRBD2. The CDR3 loop spans 13 amino acids. V dropped 5 bases and J dropped 2; count of bases not matched to a gene: 6. The germline CDR1 and CDR2 sequences are SQVTM and ANQGSEA. The CDR3 DNA reads TGCAGCGTTAGCGGGACTACTACCTACGAGCAGTACTTC. It yields the protein CSVSGTTTYEQYF.

CDR3 amino acids: CASSQGGPGQGRAGANVLTF. CDR3 DNA sequence: TGTGCCAGCAGCCAAGGGGGACCGGGACAGGGGCGTGCTGGGGCCAACGTCCTGACTTTC. This chain links TRBV14 with TRBJ2-6; 10 nucleotides agree with TRBD1. CDR1 and CDR2 from the germline V gene are SGHDN and FVKESK. V lost 1 base and J lost 2; bases outside the gene matches: 11. The CDR3 is 20 residues long.

This clone was seen a few times. The genes are TRBV5-4 and TRBJ1-2, with 9 nucleotides matching TRBD1. In germline, CDR1 is SGHNT, CDR2 YYREEE (reference sequence). With V trimmed by 4 bases and J by 1 base, 5 bases remained unmatched. The CDR3 extends over 15 amino acids. The CDR3 sequence: CASSRSGQGNYGYTF. In DNA, the CDR3 is TGTGCCAGCAGCCGGTCGGGACAGGGTAACTATGGCTACACCTTC.

This chain joins TRBV7-3 and TRBJ2-1; TRBD2 aligns across 8 bases. This CDR3 has 13 residues. Germline CDR1 SGHTA, CDR2 FQGTGA. Trimming at V came to 1 base and at J to 9 bases, leaving 2 bases not matched to a gene. The CDR3 DNA follows: TGTGCCAGCAGCTTAATAGCGGGGCGTGAGCAGTTCTTC. It specifies CASSLIAGREQFF.

CDR3 in amino acids: CAIETGLAGEGSDTQYF. CDR3 bases: TGTGCCATCGAGACGGGGCTAGCGGGAGAAGGGTCAGATACGCAGTATTTT. V usage is TRBV10-3 and J usage is TRBJ2-3; 10 nucleotides agree with TRBD2. Germline CDR1 is ENHRY and CDR2 is SYGVKD. V dropped 8 bases and J dropped 4; count of bases not matched to a gene: 15. CDR3 size: 17 residues.

The genes are TRBV7-9 and TRBJ1-1; 8 bases are a match to TRBD1. Germline V gives CDR1 SEHNR, CDR2 FQNEAQ (reference sequence). V shed 4 bases, J shed 1 base, and the junction held 14 bases outside the gene matches. This CDR3 has 18 amino acids. CDR3 loop: CASSSPTTGGEGNTEAFF. DNA of the CDR3: TGTGCCAGCAGCTCGCCCACTACAGGGGGAGAAGGGAACACTGAAGCTTTCTTT.

The chain recombines TRBV19 with TRBJ2-5; 11 bases line up with TRBD1. The CDR3 spans 15 residues. Germline V CDR1 and CDR2: LNHDA, SQIVND (reference sequence). Germline trimming cut 1 base from V and 5 bases from J; bases unmatched to any gene: 3. The CDR3 spells CASSIARDRGETQYF. CDR3 sequence (DNA): TGTGCCAGTAGTATAGCCCGGGACAGGGGGGAGACCCAGTACTTC.

Turning to this clone: Mismatch with germline at one junction end may stem from a read error. V gene TRBV7-9 combines with J gene TRBJ1-1; the D gene is possibly TRBD1 (6 bases). Germline CDR1 is SEHNR and CDR2 is FQNEAQ (reference sequence). This CDR3 is 14 amino acids long. CDR3 nucleotides: TGTTCCAGCAGCGAAGGGGGGGCTCCGACTGAAGCTTTCTTT. Translation: CSSSEGGAPTEAFF.

In regard to this clone: Mismatch with germline at one junction end may stem from a read error. The gene calls are TRBV7-7 and TRBJ1-2, with 9 bases lining up with TRBD1. The CDR3 sequence is 15 residues long. From germline, CDR1 is SSHAT and CDR2 FNYEAQ (reference sequence). Written as DNA, the CDR3 is TGTGCTAGCAGCCCTATCGGACAGGGGTCCTATGGCTACACCTTC. Its protein is CASSPIGQGSYGYTF. The full variable domain, with the rest looked up from reference TRBV7-7 and TRBJ1-2, is GAGVSQSPRYKVTKRGQDVTLRCDPISSHATLYWYQQALGQGPEFLTYFNYEAQPDKSGLPSDRFSAERPEGSISTLTIQRTEQRDSAMYRCASSPIGQGSYGYTFGSGTRLTVV.

The rearrangement uses TRBV10-3 and TRBJ2-2; D remains unclear. This CDR3 is 13 amino acids long. Germline CDR1 and CDR2: ENHRY and SYGVKD. Trimming shortened V by 2 bases and J by 6 bases, and 7 bases separated the two germline ends. The CDR3 region is CAISEQVAGELFF. CDR3 DNA: TGTGCCATCAGTGAGCAGGTGGCCGGGGAGCTGTTTTTT.

The chain couples TRBV4-3 to TRBJ1-1; 8 bases are a match to TRBD1. CDR1 LGHNA and CDR2 YSLEER come from the germline V gene. The CDR3 contains 17 residues. The trim removed 5 bases at V and 4 bases at J, leaving 15 bases unmatched. In DNA, the CDR3 is TGCGCCAGCAGCGGGCGGGACAGGAGGAGTAGCGGCACTGAAGCTTTCTTT. This translates into CASSGRDRRSSGTEAFF.

This chain joins TRBV19 and TRBJ1-3; D gene ambiguous. The CDR3 has 15 amino acids. V shed 5 bases and J shed 1 base, with 12 bases lying between them. The V gene's germline CDR1 is LNHDA and CDR2 SQIVND (reference sequence). For the CDR3, the DNA is TGTGCCAGTAGTTATCAGGAAGCTTCTGGAAACACCATATATTTT. Translated: CASSYQEASGNTIYF.

The chain couples TRBV7-9 to TRBJ1-2; D remains unclear. The CDR3 is made up of 14 amino acids. The V gene's germline CDR1 is SEHNR and CDR2 FQNEAQ (reference sequence). V lost 1 base, J lost 8 bases, and 14 bases lay in between. The CDR3 protein is CASSLDTGIRGYTF. CDR3 nucleotide sequence: TGTGCCAGCAGCTTAGACACGGGGATTCGGGGCTACACCTTC. Together with reference TRBV7-9 and TRBJ1-2, the CDR3 gives the full variable domain: DTGVSQNPRHKITKRGQNVTFRCDPISEHNRLYWYRQTLGQGPEFLTYFQNEAQLEKSRLLSDRFSAERPKGSFSTLEIQRTEQGDSAMYLCASSLDTGIRGYTFGSGTRLTVV.